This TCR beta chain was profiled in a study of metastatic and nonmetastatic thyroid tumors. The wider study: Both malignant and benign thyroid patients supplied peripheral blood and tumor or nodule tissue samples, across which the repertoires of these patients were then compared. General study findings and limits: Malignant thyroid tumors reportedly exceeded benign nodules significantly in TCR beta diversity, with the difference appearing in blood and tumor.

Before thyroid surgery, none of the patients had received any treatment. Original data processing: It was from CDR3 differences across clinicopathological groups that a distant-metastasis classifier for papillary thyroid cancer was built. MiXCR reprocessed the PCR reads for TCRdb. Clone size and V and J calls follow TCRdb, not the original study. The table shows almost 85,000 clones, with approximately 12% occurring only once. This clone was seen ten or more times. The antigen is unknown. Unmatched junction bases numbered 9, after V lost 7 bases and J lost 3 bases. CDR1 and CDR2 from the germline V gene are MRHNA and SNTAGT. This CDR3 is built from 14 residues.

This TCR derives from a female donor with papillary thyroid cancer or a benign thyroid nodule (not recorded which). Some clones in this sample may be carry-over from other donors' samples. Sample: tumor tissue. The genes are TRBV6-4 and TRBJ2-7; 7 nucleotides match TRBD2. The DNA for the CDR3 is TGTGCCAGCACCGCGACGCGGGGGAACTACGAGCAGTACTTC. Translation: CASTATRGNYEQYF.